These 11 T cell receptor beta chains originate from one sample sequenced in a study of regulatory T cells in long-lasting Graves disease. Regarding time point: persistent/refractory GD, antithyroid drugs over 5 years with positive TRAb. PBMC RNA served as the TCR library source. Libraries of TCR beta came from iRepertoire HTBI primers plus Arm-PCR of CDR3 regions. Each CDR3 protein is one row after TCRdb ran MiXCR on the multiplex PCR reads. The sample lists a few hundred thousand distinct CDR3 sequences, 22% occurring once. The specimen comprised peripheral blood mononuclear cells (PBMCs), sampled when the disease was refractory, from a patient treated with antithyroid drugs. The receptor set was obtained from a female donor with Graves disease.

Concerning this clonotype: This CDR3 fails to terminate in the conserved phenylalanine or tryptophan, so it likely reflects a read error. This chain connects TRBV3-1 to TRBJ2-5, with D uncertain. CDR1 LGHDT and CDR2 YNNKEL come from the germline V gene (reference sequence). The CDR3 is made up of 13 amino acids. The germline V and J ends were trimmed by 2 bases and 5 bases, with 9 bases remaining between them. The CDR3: CASSQSPAETQYL. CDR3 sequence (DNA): TGTGCCAGCAGCCAATCTCCGGCGGAGACCCAGTACCTC.

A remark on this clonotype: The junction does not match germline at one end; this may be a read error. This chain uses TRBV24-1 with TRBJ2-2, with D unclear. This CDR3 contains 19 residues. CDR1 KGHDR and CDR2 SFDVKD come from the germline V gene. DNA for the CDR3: TGTGTCACCAGTGATTGGGCCCCCCCGAGATCCGACGACACCGGGGAGCTGTTTTTT. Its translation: CVTSDWAPPRSDDTGELFF.

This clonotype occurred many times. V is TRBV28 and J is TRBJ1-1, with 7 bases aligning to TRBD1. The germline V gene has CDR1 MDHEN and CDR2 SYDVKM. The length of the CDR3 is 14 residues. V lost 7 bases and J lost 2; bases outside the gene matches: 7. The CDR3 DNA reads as TGTGCCAGCAACCCGGGACAGAGTAACACTGAAGCTTTCTTT. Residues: CASNPGQSNTEAFF.

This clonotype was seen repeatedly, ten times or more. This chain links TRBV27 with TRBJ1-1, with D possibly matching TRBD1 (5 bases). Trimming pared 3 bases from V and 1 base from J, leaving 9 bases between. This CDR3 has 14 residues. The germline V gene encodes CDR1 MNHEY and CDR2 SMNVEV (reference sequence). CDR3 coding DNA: TGTGCCAGCAGTTTTAGAGGGACGAACACTGAAGCTTTCTTT. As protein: CASSFRGTNTEAFF.

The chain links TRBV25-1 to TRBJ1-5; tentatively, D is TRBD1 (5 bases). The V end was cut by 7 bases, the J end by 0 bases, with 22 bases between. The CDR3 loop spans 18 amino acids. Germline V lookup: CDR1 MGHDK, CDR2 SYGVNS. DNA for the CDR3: TGTGCCAGCAATCGGGGGGTGTGGACCGGGGGTAGCAATCAGCCCCAGCATTTT. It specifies CASNRGVWTGGSNQPQHF.

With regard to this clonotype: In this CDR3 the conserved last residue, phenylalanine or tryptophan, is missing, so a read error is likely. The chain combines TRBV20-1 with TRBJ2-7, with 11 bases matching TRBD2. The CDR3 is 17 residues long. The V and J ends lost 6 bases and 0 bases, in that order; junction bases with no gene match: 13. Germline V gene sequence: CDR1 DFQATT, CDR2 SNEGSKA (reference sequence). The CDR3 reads CSAADYSGGGSSYEQYL. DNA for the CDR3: TGCAGTGCCGCCGATTATAGCGGGGGGGGGAGCTCCTACGAGCAGTACCTC.

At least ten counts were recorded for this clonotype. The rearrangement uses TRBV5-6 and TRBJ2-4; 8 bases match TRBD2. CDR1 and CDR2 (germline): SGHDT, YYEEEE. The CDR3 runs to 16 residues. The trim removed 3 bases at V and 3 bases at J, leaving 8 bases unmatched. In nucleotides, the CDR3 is TGTGCCAGCAGCTCCGCGGCGGGGGGAGTCAAAAACATTCAGTACTTC. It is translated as CASSSAAGGVKNIQYF.

The CDR3 sequence is CASSSADPQRALHF. The DNA for the CDR3 is TGCGCCAGCAGCTCGGCGGACCCCCAGAGGGCCCTCCACTTT. The chain is built from TRBV5-1 and TRBJ1-6; D unresolved. This CDR3 is 14 amino acids long. In germline, CDR1 is SGHRS, CDR2 YFSETQ. Trimming stripped 3 bases from V and 14 bases from J, with 18 bases between. The full variable domain, its missing parts supplied by reference TRBV5-1 and TRBJ1-6, is KAGVTQTPRYLIKTRGQQVTLSCSPISGHRSVSWYQQTPGQGLQFLFEYFSETQRNKGNFPGRFSGRQFSNSRSEMNVSTLELGDSALYLCASSSADPQRALHFGNGTRLTVT.

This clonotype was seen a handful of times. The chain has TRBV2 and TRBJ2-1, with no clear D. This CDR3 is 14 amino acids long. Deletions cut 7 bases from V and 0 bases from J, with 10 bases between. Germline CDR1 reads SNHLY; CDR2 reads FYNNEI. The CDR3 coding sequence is TGTGCCAGCAACGAGGCCAGCTCCTACAATGAGCAGTTCTTC. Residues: CASNEASSYNEQFF.

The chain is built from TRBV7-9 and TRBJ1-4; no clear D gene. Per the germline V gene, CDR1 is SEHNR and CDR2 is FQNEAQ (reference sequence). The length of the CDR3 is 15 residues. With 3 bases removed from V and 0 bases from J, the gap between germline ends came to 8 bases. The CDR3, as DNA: TGTGCCAGCAGCTTCGCAGGAGCAACTAATGAAAAACTGTTTTTT. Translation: CASSFAGATNEKLFF.

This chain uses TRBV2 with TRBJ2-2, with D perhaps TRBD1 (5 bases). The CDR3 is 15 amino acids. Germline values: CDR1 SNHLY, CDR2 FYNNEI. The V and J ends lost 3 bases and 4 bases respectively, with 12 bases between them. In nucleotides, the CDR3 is TGTGCCAGCAGTGATGCACAGGTTTTCACCGGGGAGCTGTTTTTT. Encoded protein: CASSDAQVFTGELFF.